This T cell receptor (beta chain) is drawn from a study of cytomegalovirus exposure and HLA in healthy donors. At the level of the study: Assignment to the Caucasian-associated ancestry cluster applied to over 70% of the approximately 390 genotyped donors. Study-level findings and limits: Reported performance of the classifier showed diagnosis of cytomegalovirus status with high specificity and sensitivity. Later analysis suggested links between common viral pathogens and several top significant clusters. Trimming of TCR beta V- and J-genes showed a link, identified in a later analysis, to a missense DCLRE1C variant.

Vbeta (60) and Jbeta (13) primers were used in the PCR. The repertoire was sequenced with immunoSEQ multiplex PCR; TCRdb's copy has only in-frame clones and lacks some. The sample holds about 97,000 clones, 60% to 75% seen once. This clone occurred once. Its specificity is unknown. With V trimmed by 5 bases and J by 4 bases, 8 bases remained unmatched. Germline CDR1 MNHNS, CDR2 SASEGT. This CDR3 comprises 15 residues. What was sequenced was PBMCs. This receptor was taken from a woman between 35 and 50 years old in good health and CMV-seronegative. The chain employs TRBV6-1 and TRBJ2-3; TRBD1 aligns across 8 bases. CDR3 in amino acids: CASSTGQGVADTQYF. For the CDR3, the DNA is TGTGCCAGCAGTACTGGACAGGGAGTAGCAGATACGCAGTATTTT.